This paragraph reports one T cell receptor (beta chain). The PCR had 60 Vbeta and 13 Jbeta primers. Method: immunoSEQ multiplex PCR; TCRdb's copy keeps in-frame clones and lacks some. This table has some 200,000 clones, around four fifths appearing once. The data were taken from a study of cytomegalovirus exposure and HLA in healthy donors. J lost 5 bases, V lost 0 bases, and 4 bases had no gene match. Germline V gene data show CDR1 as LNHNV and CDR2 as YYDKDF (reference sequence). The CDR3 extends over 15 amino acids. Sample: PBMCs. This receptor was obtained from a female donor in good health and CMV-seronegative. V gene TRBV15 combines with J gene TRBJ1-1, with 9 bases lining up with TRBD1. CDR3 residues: CATSRDGQGWTEAFF. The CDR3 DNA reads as TGTGCCACCAGCAGAGACGGACAGGGGTGGACTGAAGCTTTCTTT.